The next 24 T cell receptor beta chains were all read from a single sample in a study of lymphopenia after photon versus proton radiotherapy. The assay was immunoSEQ multiplex PCR, and TCRdb's table has in-frame clones only and misses some. The sample contains about 30,000 clones, around nine tenths of which appear only once. The sample consisted of peripheral blood, taken from a patient treated with proton-based radiotherapy. The receptors come from a woman aged 55-70 years with cholangiocarcinoma. Some clones in this sample may be carry-over from other donors' samples.

This clone has a single count. The chain recombines TRBV7-6 with TRBJ1-4; 8 bases agree with TRBD1. The V and J ends lost 4 bases and 1 base, in that order; junction bases with no gene match: 2. The germline V gene encodes CDR1 SGHVS and CDR2 FNYEAQ. This CDR3 is built from 15 residues. CDR3: CASSYDRGTNEKLFF. The CDR3 region has the DNA TGTGCCAGCAGCTATGACAGGGGAACTAATGAAAAACTGTTTTTT.

The V call is TRBV4-1, the J call TRBJ2-1; a weak D match, TRBD1 (6 bases). The CDR3 length is 16 residues. Trimming removed 1 base at V and 4 bases at J, with 14 bases between. Germline values: CDR1 MGHRA, CDR2 YSYEKL. The CDR3 DNA sequence: TGCGCCAGCAGCCAAGTCTCAGGGGTCGAGTACAATGAGCAGTTCTTC. This encodes CASSQVSGVEYNEQFF.

The chain employs TRBV14 and TRBJ2-7, with D perhaps TRBD2 (6 bases). The CDR3 totals 14 residues. Looked up from germline, CDR1 is SGHDN and CDR2 is FVKESK. The germline V and J ends were trimmed by 2 bases and 4 bases, with 12 bases remaining between them. CDR3 region: CASSQFAGSYEQYF. The CDR3 coding sequence is TGTGCCAGCAGCCAATTCGCGGGAAGTTACGAGCAGTACTTC.

This clone was seen only once. This rearrangement joins TRBV4-1 to TRBJ1-2; unclear D gene. CDR3 length: 15 amino acids. Germline V CDR1 and CDR2: MGHRA, YSYEKL. V lost 0 bases, J lost 2 bases, and 10 bases lay in between. DNA for the CDR3: TGCGCCAGCAGCCAAGATCTTGGAAAAAACTATGGCTACACCTTC. Protein: CASSQDLGKNYGYTF.

The rearrangement links TRBV6-6 to TRBJ2-5, with a tentative D call TRBD1 (5 bases). Per germline, CDR1 MNHNY and CDR2 SVGAGI (reference sequence). The CDR3 loop spans 13 amino acids. V was cut by 7 bases and J by 4 bases, with 13 bases left in between. For the CDR3, the DNA is TGTGCCAGCACCAGGGATCCCCGAGAGACCCAGTACTTC. Protein sequence: CASTRDPRETQYF.

This clone was detected only once. This chain connects TRBV7-2 to TRBJ1-1, with D possibly TRBD1 on 6 matching bases. The germline V and J ends were trimmed by 5 bases and 0 bases, with 16 bases remaining between them. In germline, CDR1 is SGHTA, CDR2 FQGNSA. This CDR3 region has 16 residues. The CDR3 here is CASSIPLTGMNTEAFF. The DNA of the CDR3 is TGTGCCAGCAGCATCCCACTGACAGGCATGAACACTGAAGCTTTCTTT.

V is TRBV5-1 and J is TRBJ2-2; D call uncertain. Germline V CDR1 and CDR2: SGHRS, YFSETQ. The CDR3 loop spans 16 amino acids. The germline V and J ends were trimmed by 5 bases and 5 bases, with 19 bases remaining between them. The CDR3 region is CASRAQPSGGTGELFF. The CDR3 nucleotides read TGCGCCAGCAGAGCGCAACCCTCGGGTGGGACCGGGGAGCTGTTTTTT.

This sequence joins TRBV7-2 and TRBJ2-1; D possibly uses TRBD1 or TRBD2 (5 bases each). Trimming pared 2 bases from V and 12 bases from J, leaving 11 bases between. The CDR3 spans 12 residues. Germline lookup yields CDR1 SGHTA and CDR2 FQGNSA. CDR3 amino acids: CASSLFPGPQFF. In DNA form, the CDR3 reads TGTGCCAGCAGCTTATTTCCGGGACCGCAGTTCTTC.

CDR3 sequence reads: CASSGGRNYGYTF. Here the CDR3 DNA reads TGTGCCAGCTCCGGGGGGCGCAACTATGGCTACACCTTC. This sequence joins TRBV27 and TRBJ1-2; perhaps TRBD1 as D (6 bases). With 8 bases removed from V and 2 bases from J, the gap between germline ends came to 12 bases. The CDR3 totals 13 residues. Germline V gene data show CDR1 as MNHEY and CDR2 as SMNVEV (reference sequence).

The chain couples TRBV13 to TRBJ2-7, with D tentatively TRBD1 (7 bases). CDR1 and CDR2 from the germline V gene are PRHDT and FYEKMQ (reference sequence). This CDR3 is built from 17 residues. V shed 5 bases and J shed 2 bases, with 22 bases lying between them. CDR3 in DNA: TGTGCCAGCAGCCCACCCTTTTGGGGGGACAGAGCCTACGAGCAGTACTTC. It codes for CASSPPFWGDRAYEQYF.

This chain connects TRBV9 to TRBJ2-1; 8 bases are shared with TRBD2. CDR1 SGDLS and CDR2 YYNGEE come from the germline V gene. V lost 2 bases to trimming and J lost 0 bases; unmatched junction nucleotides: 4. This CDR3 comprises 16 residues. CDR3 protein: CASSVPSGSSYNEQFF. The CDR3 region has the DNA TGTGCCAGCAGCGTCCCCAGCGGGAGCTCCTACAATGAGCAGTTCTTC.

In DNA form, the CDR3 reads TGTGCCACCAGCAGAGTGGGGACAGGGGGAACTAATGAAAAACTGTTTTTT. As protein: CATSRVGTGGTNEKLFF. The chain is built from TRBV15 and TRBJ1-4; TRBD1 matches at 11 bases. V shed 1 base, J shed 1 base, and the junction held 2 bases outside the gene matches. Germline lookup yields CDR1 LNHNV and CDR2 YYDKDF (reference sequence). The CDR3 contains 17 residues.

This chain uses TRBV9 with TRBJ1-1; D is perhaps TRBD1 (5 bases). The ends were cut back, 3 bases at V and 0 bases at J, with 15 bases in the middle. This CDR3 spans 16 amino acids. Germline CDR1 is SGDLS and CDR2 is YYNGEE. CDR3 nucleotides: TGTGCCAGCAGCGGCACACCAGGGCTATTGAACACTGAAGCTTTCTTT. This sequence encodes CASSGTPGLLNTEAFF.

V usage is TRBV20-1 and J usage is TRBJ1-2; 7 positions match TRBD1. The V gene end was trimmed by 3 bases and the J gene end by 7 bases; junction bases not matched to a gene: 2. The CDR3 is 11 residues long. Germline assignment: CDR1 DFQATT and CDR2 SNEGSKA (reference sequence). The CDR3 DNA reads TGCAGTGCTAGTGACAGGGTTGGCTACACCTTC. Translating gives CSASDRVGYTF.

The chain uses TRBV6-6 and TRBJ2-5, with 11 bases aligning to TRBD2. CDR3 length: 13 residues. Germline loops: CDR1 MNHNY, CDR2 SVGAGI (reference sequence). Germline trimming cut 8 bases from V and 4 bases from J; bases unmatched to any gene: 3. CDR3 sequence reads: CASGTSGGETQYF. As DNA, the CDR3 is TGTGCCAGCGGGACTAGCGGCGGAGAGACCCAGTACTTC.

The rearrangement links TRBV7-9 to TRBJ1-2; D is unresolved. The CDR3 runs to 11 residues. Trimming took off 0 bases at V and 5 bases at J, with 1 base between the two ends. The germline CDR1 and CDR2 sequences are SEHNR and FQNEAQ (reference sequence). CDR3 residues: CASSLAYGYTF. The CDR3 DNA reads TGTGCCAGCAGCTTAGCATATGGCTACACCTTC. Supplemented by reference TRBV7-9 and TRBJ1-2, the full variable domain reads DTGVSQNPRHKITKRGQNVTFRCDPISEHNRLYWYRQTLGQGPEFLTYFQNEAQLEKSRLLSDRFSAERPKGSFSTLEIQRTEQGDSAMYLCASSLAYGYTFGSGTRLTVV.

This clone was counted a few times. V usage is TRBV14 and J usage is TRBJ2-7; D is ambiguous. Germline CDR1 SGHDN, CDR2 FVKESK. Trimming cost V 4 bases and J 1 base, with 5 bases left between them. The CDR3 runs to 12 residues. CDR3: CASSRSSYEQYF. The CDR3 coding sequence is TGTGCCAGCAGCCGGTCTTCCTACGAGCAGTACTTC.

The chain joins TRBV7-2 to TRBJ2-3; the match to TRBD2 covers 12 bases. Germline assignment: CDR1 SGHTA and CDR2 FQGNSA. The trim removed 7 bases at V and 9 bases at J, leaving 14 bases unmatched. CDR3 length: 16 residues. The CDR3 region has the DNA TGTGCCAGCACCATAAAGGGACTAGCGGGTCAGGAAACGCAGTATTTT. Protein product: CASTIKGLAGQETQYF.

The chain employs TRBV7-2 and TRBJ2-2, with 8 bases that match TRBD2. Per the germline V gene, CDR1 is SGHTA and CDR2 is FQGNSA. Losses at the gene ends were 2 bases for V and 1 base for J; bases not matched to a gene: 6. The CDR3 runs to 17 residues. CDR3 nucleotide sequence: TGTGCCAGCAGCTTACTAGCGGGTAGGAAGAACACCGGGGAGCTGTTTTTT. Residues: CASSLLAGRKNTGELFF.

As DNA, the CDR3 is TGTGCCAGCAGCGTAGGGACAGCCTCGAACACCGGGGAGCTGTTTTTT. Residues: CASSVGTASNTGELFF. This chain joins TRBV9 and TRBJ2-2; a possible D gene is TRBD1 (6 bases). CDR1 is SGDLS, CDR2 YYNGEE, per germline. Trimming stripped 0 bases from V and 0 bases from J, with 9 bases between. This CDR3 region has 16 residues.

This chain connects TRBV27 to TRBJ2-5; 7 nucleotides match TRBD2. Unmatched junction bases numbered 5, after V lost 8 bases and J lost 2 bases. Germline-derived CDR1 and CDR2 are MNHEY and SMNVEV (reference sequence). The CDR3 is 13 amino acids. The CDR3 sequence: CASRQRDQETQYF. The CDR3 region has the DNA TGTGCCAGCCGCCAGCGGGATCAAGAGACCCAGTACTTC.

The chain links TRBV6-1 to TRBJ2-3; D possibly corresponds to TRBD1 (5 bases). Trimming pared 8 bases from V and 4 bases from J, leaving 16 bases between. Germline V CDR1 and CDR2: MNHNS, SASEGT. The CDR3 totals 14 residues. In nucleotides, the CDR3 is TGTGCCAGCCTTGGACAATTGGACGCAGATACGCAGTATTTT. This codes for CASLGQLDADTQYF.

A single count supports this clone. The chain employs TRBV10-2 and TRBJ2-1; D is perhaps TRBD1 (5 bases). The V gene lost 3 bases and the J gene lost 9 bases, with 9 bases spanning the gap. CDR3 length: 12 amino acids. The germline gives CDR1 WSHSY, CDR2 SAAADI. The CDR3 DNA reads TGCGCCAGCAGTGAACAGGCGACTGAGCAGTTCTTC. Protein product: CASSEQATEQFF.

This clone was counted once. CDR3 sequence: CASSFGSGASTDTQYF. CDR3 in DNA: TGTGCCAGCAGCTTCGGTAGCGGGGCAAGCACAGATACGCAGTATTTT. The chain recombines TRBV7-2 with TRBJ2-3, with 8 bases lining up with TRBD2. The V segment lost 3 bases and the J segment 0 bases; nucleotides outside the gene matches: 5. The V gene's germline CDR1 is SGHTA and CDR2 FQGNSA. CDR3 length: 16 amino acids.